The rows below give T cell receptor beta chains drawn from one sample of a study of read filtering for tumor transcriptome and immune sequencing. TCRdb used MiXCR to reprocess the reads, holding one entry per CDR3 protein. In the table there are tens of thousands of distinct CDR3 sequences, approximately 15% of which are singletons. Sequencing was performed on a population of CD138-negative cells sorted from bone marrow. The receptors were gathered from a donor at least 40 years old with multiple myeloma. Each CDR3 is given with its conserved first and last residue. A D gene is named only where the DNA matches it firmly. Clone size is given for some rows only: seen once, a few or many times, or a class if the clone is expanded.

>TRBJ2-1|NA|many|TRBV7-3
CASSFSRDHEQFF
TGTGCCAGCAGCTTTTCCAGGGACCATGAGCAGTTCTTC
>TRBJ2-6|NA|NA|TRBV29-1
CSVEWLDPGANVLTF
TGCAGCGTTGAGTGGCTAGATCCTGGGGCCAACGTCCTGACTTTC
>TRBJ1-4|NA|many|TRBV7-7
CASSLRTGFEKLFF
TGTGCTAGCAGCCTAAGGACGGGGTTTGAAAAACTGTTTTTT
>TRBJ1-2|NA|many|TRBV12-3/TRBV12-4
CASSLIPGNNYGYTF
TGTGCCAGCAGTTTAATTCCAGGGAACAACTATGGCTACACCTTC
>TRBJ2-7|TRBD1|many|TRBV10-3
CAISVGQERYEQYF
TGTGCCATCAGTGTGGGACAGGAGAGGTACGAGCAGTACTTC
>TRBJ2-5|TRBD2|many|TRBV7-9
CASSLGLAGETQYF
TGTGCCAGCAGCCTGGGACTAGCAGGAGAGACCCAGTACTTC
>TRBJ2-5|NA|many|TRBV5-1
CASSSTDQETQYF
TGCGCCAGCAGCTCGACGGACCAAGAGACCCAGTACTTC
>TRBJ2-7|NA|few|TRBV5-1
CASSWTEGEQYF
TGCGCCAGCAGCTGGACAGAAGGCGAGCAGTACTTC
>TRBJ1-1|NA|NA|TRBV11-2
CASSLGEGPANTEAFF
TGTGCCAGCAGCTTAGGGGAGGGGCCGGCGAACACTGAAGCTTTCTTT
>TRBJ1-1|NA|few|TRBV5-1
CASSLASLNTEAFF
TGCGCCAGCAGCTTGGCCAGCTTGAACACTGAAGCTTTCTTT
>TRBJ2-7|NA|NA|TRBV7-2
CASSYFNRGEQYF
TGTGCCAGCAGCTACTTTAATAGGGGCGAGCAGTACTTC
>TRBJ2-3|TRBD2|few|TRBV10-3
CAISDRASGRPDTQYF
TGTGCCATCAGTGATCGGGCTAGCGGGAGACCAGATACGCAGTATTTT
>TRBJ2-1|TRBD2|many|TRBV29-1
CSVEGTSGGYSYNEQFF
TGCAGCGTTGAAGGGACTAGCGGGGGGTACTCCTACAATGAGCAGTTCTTC
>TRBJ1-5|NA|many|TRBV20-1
CSATLNNQPQHF
TGCAGTGCTACCCTAAACAATCAGCCCCAGCATTTT
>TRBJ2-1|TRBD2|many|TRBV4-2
CASSQTRVAGVSYNEQFF
TGTGCCAGCAGCCAAACACGCGTAGCGGGAGTATCCTACAATGAGCAGTTCTTC
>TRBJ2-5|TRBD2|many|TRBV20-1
CSASPGLAGEEETQYF
TGCAGTGCTAGTCCGGGACTAGCGGGAGAAGAAGAGACCCAGTACTTC
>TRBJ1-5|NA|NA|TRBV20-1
CSVIHRPGGQPQHF
TGCAGTGTTATTCACAGGCCCGGGGGGCAGCCCCAGCATTTT
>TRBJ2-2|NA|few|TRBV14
CASSQRGSLTGELFF
TGTGCCAGCAGCCAAAGGGGATCTCTCACCGGGGAGCTGTTTTTT
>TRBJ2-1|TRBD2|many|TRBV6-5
CASSSSPLLAGVHLNEQFF
TGTGCCAGCAGTTCCTCTCCCCTTCTAGCGGGAGTTCATCTCAATGAGCAGTTCTTC
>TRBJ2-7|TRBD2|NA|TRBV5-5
CASSQTSGSTYEQYF
TGTGCCAGCAGCCAAACTAGCGGGAGTACTTACGAGCAGTACTTC
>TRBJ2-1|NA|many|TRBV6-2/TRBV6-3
CASSKTTSNDEQFF
TGTGCCAGCAGTAAAACGACTAGTAACGATGAGCAGTTCTTC
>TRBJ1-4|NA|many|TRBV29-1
CSVGQTPNEKLFF
TGCAGCGTTGGACAGACCCCTAATGAAAAACTGTTTTTT
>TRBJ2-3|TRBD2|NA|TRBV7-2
CASSLPLAGSTQYF
TGTGCCAGCAGCTTACCACTAGCGGGATCTACGCAGTATTTT
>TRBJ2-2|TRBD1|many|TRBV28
CASSLSGQDTGELFF
TGTGCCAGCAGTTTATCGGGACAGGACACCGGGGAGCTGTTTTTT
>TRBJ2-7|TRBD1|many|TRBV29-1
CSVTGQYGYEQYF
TGCAGCGTGACGGGACAGTACGGGTACGAGCAGTACTTC
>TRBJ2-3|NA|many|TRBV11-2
CASSLDRRLDTQYF
TGTGCCAGCAGCTTAGATCGCCGATTAGATACGCAGTATTTT
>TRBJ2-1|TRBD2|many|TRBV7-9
CASSFGLATNNEQFF
TGTGCCAGCAGCTTCGGACTAGCGACAAACAATGAGCAGTTCTTC
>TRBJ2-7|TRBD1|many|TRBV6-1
CASSEAQGRGYEQYF
TGTGCCAGCAGTGAAGCGCAGGGCAGGGGGTACGAGCAGTACTTC